Listed below are T cell receptor beta chains from one sample, sequenced in a study of T cells in Graves' hyperthyroidism and ophthalmopathy. TCRdb independently ran MiXCR on the multiplex PCR reads; one entry per CDR3 protein. Of roughly 260,000 distinct CDR3 sequences listed, roughly 14% were seen once; the top ten hold 10% to 15%. What was sequenced was blood. These receptors all stem from a woman between 40 and 55 years old with Graves' hyperthyroidism that later progressed to Graves' ophthalmopathy. CDR3s include the opening cysteine and the closing phenylalanine or tryptophan. The order of the fields is CDR3 protein, CDR3 DNA, D gene, V gene, J gene, clone size. D genes are given only for firm matches. A row's size may be missing; if present it is once, few, many or a size class.

CASSPRQSLAKNIQYF	TGTGCCAGCAGTCCACGACAGAGTCTAGCCAAAAACATTCAGTACTTC	NA	TRBV6-1	TRBJ2-4	few
CSARDPGAGLSTGELFF	TGCAGTGCTAGAGATCCCGGGGCGGGGCTATCCACCGGGGAGCTGTTTTTT	NA	TRBV20-1	TRBJ2-2	many
CSVVLAGGPNEQYF	TGCAGCGTAGTACTAGCGGGAGGGCCCAACGAGCAGTACTTC	TRBD2	TRBV29-1	TRBJ2-7	many
CASSFSGRETQYF	TGTGCCAGCAGTTTTTCAGGAAGGGAGACCCAGTACTTC	NA	TRBV27	TRBJ2-5	few
CSASRRDTEQYF	TGCAGTGCTAGTCGCCGGGACACGGAGCAGTACTTC	NA	TRBV20-1	TRBJ2-7	NA
CASTRDRDHEQYF	TGTGCCAGTACAAGGGACAGGGACCACGAGCAGTACTTC	TRBD1	TRBV6-1	TRBJ2-7	many
CASSDRAPGANVLTF	TGCGCCAGCAGTGACAGGGCGCCTGGGGCCAACGTCCTGACTTTC	NA	TRBV10-2	TRBJ2-6	many
CASSYQGLAGVGTQYF	TGTGCCAGCAGTTACCAGGGGCTAGCGGGAGTGGGTACGCAGTATTTT	TRBD2	TRBV6-5	TRBJ2-3	many
CSARIRGWADTQYF	TGCAGTGCTAGGATCCGGGGGTGGGCAGATACGCAGTATTTT	NA	TRBV20-1	TRBJ2-3	many
CASSPRTGEEEKLFF	TGTGCCAGCAGCCCCCGGACAGGGGAGGAGGAAAAACTGTTTTTT	TRBD1	TRBV9	TRBJ1-4	NA
CASSPGRLTSGRAGYTGELFF	TGCGCCAGCAGCCCAGGCCGTTTAACTAGCGGGAGGGCCGGGTACACCGGGGAGCTGTTTTTT	TRBD2	TRBV4-1	TRBJ2-2	NA
CASSVTGGFNEQFF	TGTGCCAGCAGCGTGACAGGGGGCTTTAATGAGCAGTTCTTC	TRBD1	TRBV7-3	TRBJ2-1	many
CASSLIPRANEQFF	TGTGCCAGCAGTTTAATTCCCAGGGCAAATGAGCAGTTCTTC	NA	TRBV27	TRBJ2-1	many
CASGGTGPYEQYF	TGTGCCTCAGGAGGTACAGGGCCCTACGAGCAGTACTTC	NA	TRBV30	TRBJ2-7	NA
CASSSSGTHDGYTF	TGTGCCAGCAGTTCATCAGGGACACACGATGGCTACACCTTC	NA	TRBV28	TRBJ1-2	many
CASSPPGLAATETQYF	TGTGCCAGCAGCCCCCCCGGACTAGCGGCTACGGAGACCCAGTACTTC	TRBD2	TRBV9	TRBJ2-5	NA
CASSTPRLAGGNNEQFF	TGTGCCAGTAGTACCCCACGACTAGCGGGAGGGAACAATGAGCAGTTCTTC	TRBD2	TRBV19	TRBJ2-1	many
CATSTPGLGNEQYF	TGTGCCACCAGCACGCCGGGACTAGGAAACGAGCAGTACTTC	TRBD2	TRBV15	TRBJ2-7	many
CASSSPGSRLAEAFF	TGTGCCAGCAGTTCCCCGGGGAGTAGGCTCGCTGAAGCTTTCTTT	NA	TRBV6-1	TRBJ1-1	many
CASSLFKGAYEQYF	TGTGCCAGCAGTTTATTTAAGGGGGCCTACGAGCAGTACTTC	NA	TRBV28	TRBJ2-7	few
CASSLGTLKGTNIQYF	TGCGCCAGCAGCTTGGGCACTTTAAAGGGGACCAACATTCAGTACTTC	NA	TRBV5-1	TRBJ2-4	many